The subject of this entry is one TCR beta chain. The method was immunoSEQ multiplex PCR; TCRdb's version includes in-frame clones alone and lacks a portion of them. The data show approximately 76,000 clones, approximately 86% seen once. V was shortened by 6 bases and J by 7 bases, with 12 bases between the two germline ends. The V gene's germline CDR1 is MDHEN and CDR2 SYDVKM. CDR3 length equals 12 residues. This record comes from a study of blood T cell repertoires in COVID-19. The overall study: T cells, B-cell-depleted T cells, or PBMCs supplied cDNA or gDNA.

J is TRBJ1-2 and V is TRBV28, with D unresolved. Sequenced: peripheral blood. This clonotype was obtained from an older woman with acute or convalescent COVID-19. The CDR3 protein is CASRGGSFGYTF. DNA of the CDR3: TGTGCCAGCAGAGGAGGGTCTTTTGGCTACACCTTC.